These 31 T cell receptor beta chains were all obtained from the same sample, sequenced in a study of vaccination effects on CD4 cells after COVID-19. Antigen-specific CD4+ T cells were first expanded with viral peptide pools by the ViraFEST assay and only then sequenced. When around 10 days of culture had elapsed, CD4+ T cells were isolated. Prior SARS-CoV-2 infection was absent in the vaccine recipients, as shown by negative nucleocapsid antibodies. Their antigens are not known. The assay was immunoSEQ multiplex PCR, and TCRdb's table has in-frame clones only and misses some. Among tens of thousands of clones listed, approximately 70% were seen once. The sample in question was CD4+ T cells from PBMCs cultured with HCoV-NL63 spike peptides, obtained before COVID-19 vaccination. The receptors were gathered from a human donor who received a COVID-19 vaccine.

This sequence joins TRBV6-5 and TRBJ2-7; TRBD2 is a possible D gene (6 bases). V lost 4 bases and J 6 bases, leaving 13 bases between the germline ends. Germline V gene sequence: CDR1 MNHEY, CDR2 SVGAGI. The CDR3 contains 13 residues. This CDR3 reads CASSSVAVSEQYF. In nucleotides, the CDR3 is TGTGCCAGCAGTTCTGTAGCGGTTAGCGAGCAGTACTTC.

This clone came up a few times. The chain is built from TRBV10-2 and TRBJ1-1, with a tentative D call TRBD1 (5 bases). CDR1 and CDR2 from the germline V gene are WSHSY and SAAADI. The CDR3 sequence is 13 residues long. V was cut by 9 bases and J by 0 bases, with 11 bases left in between. The CDR3 is CASGASVNTEAFF. The CDR3 nucleotides are TGCGCCAGTGGGGCATCAGTGAACACTGAAGCTTTCTTT.

This clone has a handful of counts. The DNA for the CDR3 is TGTGCCAGCAGCCAAACTAGCGGGGGAAGGCACGAGCAGTACTTC. Amino acid sequence: CASSQTSGGRHEQYF. The chain has TRBV3-1 (or the pseudogene TRBV3-2) and TRBJ2-7; the match to TRBD2 covers 11 bases. CDR1 LGHDT and CDR2 YNNKEL come from the germline V gene (reference sequence). The V and J ends lost 2 bases and 5 bases, in that order; junction bases with no gene match: 5. CDR3 length: 15 residues.

The chain recombines TRBV7-9 with TRBJ1-4; the D gene is possibly TRBD1 (6 bases). Germline V lookup: CDR1 SEHNR, CDR2 FQNEAQ (reference sequence). This CDR3 is built from 16 residues. V was shortened by 7 bases and J by 1 base, with 16 bases between the two germline ends. Here the CDR3 DNA reads TGTGCCAGCACCACAGGGAAGGGGGGAACTAATGAAAAACTGTTTTTT. This sequence encodes CASTTGKGGTNEKLFF. The whole variable domain, filled in from reference TRBV7-9 and TRBJ1-4, reads DTGVSQNPRHKITKRGQNVTFRCDPISEHNRLYWYRQTLGQGPEFLTYFQNEAQLEKSRLLSDRFSAERPKGSFSTLEIQRTEQGDSAMYLCASTTGKGGTNEKLFFGSGTQLSVL.

The gene calls are TRBV27 and TRBJ2-5; no clear D gene. V was pared by 5 bases and J by 4 bases, with 11 bases between. This CDR3 has 13 amino acids. Per germline, CDR1 MNHEY and CDR2 SMNVEV (reference sequence). CDR3 region: CASSRPGAETQYF. The CDR3 DNA reads TGTGCCAGCAGTCGACCCGGAGCAGAGACCCAGTACTTC.

The chain joins TRBV7-9 to TRBJ1-2; the D is unclear. The CDR3 contains 13 residues. Between the trimmed V and J ends, which lost 2 bases and 8 bases, there was a span of 12 bases. Looked up from germline, CDR1 is SEHNR and CDR2 is FQNEAQ (reference sequence). The CDR3 protein is CASSLSGVEGYTF. In nucleotides, the CDR3 is TGTGCCAGCAGCTTATCCGGGGTGGAGGGCTACACCTTC.

This clone was counted a single time. The chain recombines TRBV7-2 with TRBJ1-6; 9 nucleotides match TRBD1. Per germline, CDR1 SGHTA and CDR2 FQGNSA. The CDR3 has 14 residues. J lost 10 bases, V lost 6 bases, and 7 bases had no gene match. In DNA, the CDR3 is TGTGCCAGCAGTTCGGACAGGGGACGATCACCCCTCCACTTT. Its protein product is CASSSDRGRSPLHF.

V is TRBV5-8 and J is TRBJ1-2; TRBD1 might be the D (5 bases). Germline V gives CDR1 SGHTS, CDR2 YDEGEE. This CDR3 has 13 residues. Trimming left V 4 bases short and J 2 bases short, with 9 bases between. The CDR3 DNA sequence: TGTGCCAGCAGCGTACGGGGGAACTATGGCTACACCTTC. Its translation is CASSVRGNYGYTF.

This clone was counted once. The chain recombines TRBV12-5 with TRBJ1-4; possibly TRBD1 for D (5 bases). Germline V gives CDR1 LGHNT, CDR2 FRNRAP. The ends were cut back, 5 bases at V and 10 bases at J, with 20 bases in the middle. The CDR3 runs to 15 residues. The CDR3 region has the DNA TGTGCTAGTGGTCCCCAGGGACCGGGGGACGGAAAACTGTTTTTT. Translated, it gives CASGPQGPGDGKLFF.

V usage is TRBV7-6 and J usage is TRBJ1-4; TRBD1 might be the D (5 bases). The CDR3 sequence is 16 residues long. Per germline, CDR1 SGHVS and CDR2 FNYEAQ. The V end was cut by 5 bases, the J end by 2 bases, with 15 bases between. CDR3 residues: CASSQRRRGTNEKLFF. As DNA, the CDR3 is TGTGCCAGCAGCCAAAGACGCCGGGGGACTAATGAAAAACTGTTTTTT.

This clone was seen more than once but under ten times. The V and J genes are TRBV2 and TRBJ2-3; D gene ambiguous. With 2 bases removed from V and 2 bases from J, the gap between germline ends came to 11 bases. The germline V gene has CDR1 SNHLY and CDR2 FYNNEI. This CDR3 spans 15 amino acids. The CDR3 DNA reads TGTGCCAGCAGTGAATCCATGAGCTCCACAGATACGCAGTATTTT. Translating gives CASSESMSSTDTQYF.

The V gene is TRBV7-8, the J gene TRBJ1-1; maybe TRBD1 (6 bases). The V end was cut by 3 bases, the J end by 2 bases, with 10 bases between. The CDR3 loop spans 14 amino acids. Germline V lookup: CDR1 SGHVS, CDR2 FQNEAQ. CDR3 DNA: TGTGCCAGCAGCTTGGTACAGGGAAACACTGAAGCTTTCTTT. Protein product: CASSLVQGNTEAFF.

The genes are TRBV3-1 (or the pseudogene TRBV3-2) and TRBJ1-4, with TRBD1 as a possible D gene (5 bases). The CDR3 is 16 amino acids. Germline-derived CDR1 and CDR2 are LGHDT and YNNKEL (reference sequence). V lost 1 base to trimming and J lost 1 base, with 10 bases between them. For the CDR3, the DNA is TGTGCCAGCAGCCAAGGTTATGGGGGAACTAATGAAAAACTGTTTTTT. Its protein product is CASSQGYGGTNEKLFF.

The V call is TRBV7-6, the J call TRBJ2-1; TRBD2 aligns across 14 bases. This CDR3 contains 20 residues. Germline V lookup: CDR1 SGHVS, CDR2 FNYEAQ. V was clipped by 4 bases and J by 3 bases; unmatched bases: 14. Written as DNA, the CDR3 is TGTGCCAGCAGCTACCTAGCCGGGACTAGCGGGAGAGGACACTACAATGAGCAGTTCTTC. It specifies CASSYLAGTSGRGHYNEQFF.

The V gene is TRBV6-4, the J gene TRBJ2-1; 16 bases are shared with TRBD2. Trimming at V came to 2 bases and at J to 7 bases, leaving 2 bases not matched to a gene. Germline V lookup: CDR1 MRHNA, CDR2 SNTAGT. This CDR3 spans 16 amino acids. CDR3 sequence (DNA): TGTGCCAGCAGTGACGAGGGACTAGCGGGAGGGAATGAGCAGTTCTTC. Translation gives CASSDEGLAGGNEQFF.

This chain uses TRBV5-1 with TRBJ2-2; 11 bases fit TRBD2. Per the germline V gene, CDR1 is SGHRS and CDR2 is YFSETQ. V lost 2 bases and J lost 4; bases outside the gene matches: 7. The CDR3 runs 17 residues. The CDR3 nucleotides are TGCGCCAGCAGCTTCCGGGCCGGGACTAGCGGCACCGGGGAGCTGTTTTTT. Encoded protein: CASSFRAGTSGTGELFF.

The chain carries TRBV24-1 and TRBJ1-5; 8 nucleotides line up with TRBD1. This CDR3 region has 16 residues. J lost 6 bases, V lost 5 bases, and 11 bases had no gene match. Per the germline V gene, CDR1 is KGHDR and CDR2 is SFDVKD. The CDR3 sequence is CATSGTGPGGSQPQHF. Written as DNA, the CDR3 is TGTGCCACCAGTGGGACAGGGCCAGGGGGATCTCAGCCCCAGCATTTT.

This clone was counted only a few times. The V gene is TRBV27, the J gene TRBJ1-5, with D hard to call. The germline CDR1 and CDR2 sequences are MNHEY and SMNVEV (reference sequence). The CDR3 totals 13 residues. V lost 5 bases, J lost 3 bases, and 8 bases lay in between. CDR3 sequence (DNA): TGTGCCAGCAGTAAGGAGAACAATCAGCCCCAGCATTTT. Its protein is CASSKENNQPQHF.

The chain joins TRBV10-2 to TRBJ2-2; D may correspond to TRBD1 or TRBD2 (7 bases each). Germline loops: CDR1 WSHSY, CDR2 SAAADI. Trimming pared 5 bases from V and 6 bases from J, leaving 16 bases between. CDR3 length: 15 amino acids. The CDR3 DNA follows: TGCGCCAGCAGTTCGTCAGGGGGGGTTTCCGGGGAGCTGTTTTTT. It yields the protein CASSSSGGVSGELFF.

The CDR3 sequence is CAWTRKPRDTQYF. CDR3 DNA sequence: TGTGCCTGGACACGAAAACCGCGGGATACGCAGTATTTT. The rearrangement links TRBV30 to TRBJ2-3, with D unclear. Trimming removed 4 bases at V and 6 bases at J, with 14 bases between. The CDR3 contains 13 residues. Germline V CDR1 and CDR2: GTSNPN, SVGIG (reference sequence).

The chain uses TRBV9 and TRBJ1-2; D gene uncertain. V lost 4 bases and J 4 bases, leaving 11 bases between the germline ends. This CDR3 region has 13 residues. The V gene's germline CDR1 is SGDLS and CDR2 YYNGEE. CDR3 coding DNA: TGTGCCAGCAGCCGCGAGAGAGTCTATGGCTACACCTTC. Amino acids: CASSRERVYGYTF. Drawing the rest from reference TRBV9 and TRBJ1-2, the complete variable domain is DSGVTQTPKHLITATGQRVTLRCSPRSGDLSVYWYQQSLDQGLQFLIQYYNGEERAKGNILERFSAQQFPDLHSELNLSSLELGDSALYFCASSRERVYGYTFGSGTRLTVV.

The chain links TRBV24-1 to TRBJ2-5; D gene unclear. This CDR3 is built from 11 residues. V lost 9 bases to trimming and J lost 5 bases, with 9 bases between them. Looked up from germline, CDR1 is KGHDR and CDR2 is SFDVKD. CDR3 sequence (DNA): TGTGCCACCGGTTATATGGAGACCCAGTACTTC. The encoded protein is CATGYMETQYF.

The V call is TRBV18, the J call TRBJ1-5; the match to TRBD1 covers 7 bases. The CDR3 spans 16 residues. Germline values: CDR1 KGHSH, CDR2 LQKENI. The ends lost 6 bases at V and 4 bases at J; junction bases unmatched: 12. CDR3: CASSQGGPHNNQPQHF. The CDR3 DNA is TGTGCCAGCTCCCAGGGGGGCCCTCATAATAATCAGCCCCAGCATTTT.

The CDR3 loop reads CASSEALQGVGYTF. In DNA, the CDR3 is TGTGCCAGCAGTGAAGCGCTTCAAGGGGTTGGCTACACCTTC. The rearrangement joins TRBV2 to TRBJ1-2, with D perhaps matching TRBD1 (5 bases). Germline V gene data show CDR1 as SNHLY and CDR2 as FYNNEI. V was pared by 0 bases and J by 7 bases, with 12 bases between. This CDR3 contains 14 residues. The entire variable domain, with the rest obtained from reference TRBV2 and TRBJ1-2, is as follows: EPEVTQTPSHQVTQMGQEVILRCVPISNHLYFYWYRQILGQKVEFLVSFYNNEISEKSEIFDDQFSVERPDGSNFTLKIRSTKLEDSAMYFCASSEALQGVGYTFGSGTRLTVV.

The CDR3 DNA follows: TGTGCCAGCAGCGTAGGGGGAGTAGAATATGGCTACACCTTC. Protein product: CASSVGGVEYGYTF. The genes are TRBV9 and TRBJ1-2, with D unclear. The germline gives CDR1 SGDLS, CDR2 YYNGEE. With 0 bases removed from V and 5 bases from J, the gap between germline ends came to 11 bases. The CDR3 sequence is 14 residues long.

The V call is TRBV6-4, the J call TRBJ2-1; D remains ambiguous. Germline CDR1 reads MRHNA; CDR2 reads SNTAGT. V gave up 0 bases and J gave up 6 bases, with 9 bases separating them. The CDR3 runs 14 residues. CDR3 nucleotides: TGTGCCAGCAGTGACTCGGATATCCTCAATGAGCAGTTCTTC. Translating gives CASSDSDILNEQFF.

This chain uses TRBV12-3 or TRBV12-4 with TRBJ1-2; D gene unclear. V was clipped by 0 bases and J by 8 bases, with 10 bases between them. The CDR3 is 13 amino acids. The CDR3 DNA is TGTGCCAGCAGTTTAGCGAGTGGGGTCGGCTACACCTTC. Translation: CASSLASGVGYTF.

The J gene is TRBJ2-7, the V gene TRBV19; TRBD1 agrees at 11 bases. Trimming at V came to 6 bases and at J to 6 bases, leaving 13 bases not matched to a gene. CDR1 is LNHDA and CDR2 is SQIVND in the germline V gene (reference sequence). CDR3 length: 16 residues. The CDR3 spells CASSPGLGQGASEQYF. The CDR3 nucleotides read TGTGCCAGTAGCCCCGGCCTCGGACAGGGGGCATCCGAGCAGTACTTC.

V gene TRBV18 combines with J gene TRBJ2-7; 9 bases map to TRBD2. Germline V gene sequence: CDR1 KGHSH, CDR2 LQKENI. There are 14 residues in the CDR3. Germline trimming cut 3 bases from V and 0 bases from J; bases unmatched to any gene: 0. This chain's CDR3 is CASSPSGSSYEQYF. CDR3 bases: TGTGCCAGCTCACCTAGCGGGAGCTCCTACGAGCAGTACTTC.

Only a few counts were recorded for this clone. The rearrangement links TRBV12-3 or TRBV12-4 to TRBJ1-5; possibly TRBD1 for D (6 bases). This CDR3 comprises 13 residues. The V gene lost 6 bases and the J gene lost 8 bases, with 14 bases spanning the gap. DNA of the CDR3: TGTGCCAGCAGGAAACAGGGTGAGGAGCCCCAGCATTTT. This gives the protein CASRKQGEEPQHF.

V is TRBV3-1 (or the pseudogene TRBV3-2) and J is TRBJ2-3; 7 bases map to TRBD2. The V gene's germline CDR1 is LGHDT and CDR2 YNNKEL (reference sequence). CDR3 length: 13 residues. The J segment lost 0 bases and the V segment lost 8 bases, leaving 2 bases of the junction unmatched. CDR3: CASETSSTDTQYF. The DNA of the CDR3 is TGTGCCAGCGAGACTAGCAGCACAGATACGCAGTATTTT.